This TCR beta chain was sequenced for a study of T cell responses to AZD1222 COVID-19 vaccine. Regarding the study as a whole: Close to half of all spike-specific TCRs reportedly target regions of the variants that are unmutated.

This clone showed up just a few times. Its antigen is unknown. Assay used: immunoSEQ multiplex PCR; TCRdb lists only in-frame clones, some missing. The table shows more than 95,000 clones, with more than 80% occurring only once. This CDR3 comprises 14 residues. CDR1 MDHEN and CDR2 SYDVKM come from the germline V gene. V dropped 3 bases and J dropped 3 bases, with 9 bases sitting between them. The clonotype was recovered from an adult who received the AZD1222 COVID-19 vaccine. The chain carries TRBV28 and TRBJ1-5, with D uncertain. The material was peripheral blood, obtained 28 days after the second AZD1222 dose. The CDR3 nucleotides are TGTGCCAGCAGTTTGCGGACTGACAATCAGCCCCAGCATTTT. The encoded protein is CASSLRTDNQPQHF.